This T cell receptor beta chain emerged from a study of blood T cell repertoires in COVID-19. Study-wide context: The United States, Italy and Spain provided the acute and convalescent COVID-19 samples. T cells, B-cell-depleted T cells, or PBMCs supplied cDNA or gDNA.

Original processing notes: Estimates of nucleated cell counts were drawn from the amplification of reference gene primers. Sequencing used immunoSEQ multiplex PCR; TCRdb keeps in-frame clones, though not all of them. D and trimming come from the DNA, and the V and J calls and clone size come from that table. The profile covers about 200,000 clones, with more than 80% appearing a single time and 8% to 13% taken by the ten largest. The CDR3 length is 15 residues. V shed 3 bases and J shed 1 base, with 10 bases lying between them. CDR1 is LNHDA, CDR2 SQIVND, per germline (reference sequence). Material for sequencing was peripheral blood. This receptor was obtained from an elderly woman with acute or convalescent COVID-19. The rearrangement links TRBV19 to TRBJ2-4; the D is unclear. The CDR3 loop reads CASSIDKAAKNIQYF. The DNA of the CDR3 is TGTGCCAGTAGTATCGACAAGGCGGCCAAAAACATTCAGTACTTC.